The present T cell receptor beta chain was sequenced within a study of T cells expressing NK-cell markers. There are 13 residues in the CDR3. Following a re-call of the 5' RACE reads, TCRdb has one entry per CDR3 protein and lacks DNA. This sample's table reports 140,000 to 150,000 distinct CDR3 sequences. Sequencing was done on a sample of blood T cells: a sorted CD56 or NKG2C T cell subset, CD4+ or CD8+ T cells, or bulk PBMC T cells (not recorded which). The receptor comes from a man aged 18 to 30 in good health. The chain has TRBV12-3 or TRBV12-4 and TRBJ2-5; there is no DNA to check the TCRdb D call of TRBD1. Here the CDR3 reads CASRPGSQETQYF.